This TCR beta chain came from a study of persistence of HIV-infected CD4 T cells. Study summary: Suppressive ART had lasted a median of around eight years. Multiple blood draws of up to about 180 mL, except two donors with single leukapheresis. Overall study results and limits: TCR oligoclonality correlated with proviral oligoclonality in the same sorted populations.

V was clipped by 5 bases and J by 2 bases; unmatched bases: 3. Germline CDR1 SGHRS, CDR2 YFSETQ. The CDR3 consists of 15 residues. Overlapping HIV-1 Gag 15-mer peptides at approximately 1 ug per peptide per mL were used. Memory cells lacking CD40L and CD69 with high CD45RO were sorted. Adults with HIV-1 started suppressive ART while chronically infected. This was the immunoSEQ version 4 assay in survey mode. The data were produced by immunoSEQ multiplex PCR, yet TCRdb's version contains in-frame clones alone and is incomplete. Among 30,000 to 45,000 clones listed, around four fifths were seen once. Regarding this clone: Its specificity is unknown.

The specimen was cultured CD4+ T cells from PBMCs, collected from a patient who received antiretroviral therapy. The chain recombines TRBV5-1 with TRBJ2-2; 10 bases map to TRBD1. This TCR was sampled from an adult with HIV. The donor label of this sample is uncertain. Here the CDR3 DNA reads TGCGCCAGCAGGCGGACAGGGGGAAACACCGGGGAGCTGTTTTTT. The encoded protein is CASRRTGGNTGELFF.